This entry is about one T cell receptor (beta chain). What it recognizes is unknown. Germline values: CDR1 ENHRY, CDR2 SYGVKD. This CDR3 contains 16 residues. This sample stems from a study of blood T cells in healthy people across ages. Findings and limits, study-wide: When set beside aged donors, long-lived donors presented more naive CD4+ cells and higher diversity.

Combining a sample-barcoded 5' primer with a J-beta primer mix, a second PCR ran for roughly 7 to 11 cycles. Each CDR3 protein gets one entry after TCRdb re-called the 5' RACE reads with MiXCR. The data contain about 630,000 distinct CDR3 sequences, roughly 21% of them seen just once; the ten biggest clones take up more than 3%. The sequence was obtained from a man aged 70-80 years in good health. The V gene is TRBV10-3, the J gene TRBJ2-5; 9 bases are shared with TRBD2. The end of the DNA aligns better with TRBJ2-1, so the J call may be wrong. The sample comprised blood. The chain's CDR3 is CAISESGLAGRNEQFF. CDR3 DNA: TGTGCCATCAGTGAGTCAGGCCTAGCGGGACGCAATGAGCAGTTCTTC.